The 26 T cell receptor beta chains given below trace back to one sample, sequenced in a study of T-cell memory formation after mild COVID-19. TCRdb ran MiXCR on the 5' RACE reads and lists one entry per CDR3 protein. Of 450,000 to 650,000 distinct CDR3 sequences in the sample, about a fifth are singletons; the top ten hold under 8.5%. Input material: PBMCs or a T cell subset sorted from them (not recorded which). Receptors originate from an adult woman who had mild COVID-19 (a few samples of this study predate the infection). Cell type and time point are not known.

The CDR3 loop is CAWSRGSSGSYEQYF. The CDR3 bases are TGTGCCTGGAGCCGGGGCTCTAGCGGATCCTACGAGCAGTACTTC. This chain joins TRBV30 and TRBJ2-7; 7 bases are a match to TRBD2. CDR3 length equals 15 residues. V lost 3 bases and J lost 1; bases outside the gene matches: 9. Germline V gene lookup returns CDR1 GTSNPN and CDR2 SVGIG (reference sequence).

This clonotype came up a few times. CDR3 region: CASSRGGVVSGNTIYF. The CDR3 DNA reads TGTGCCAGCAGTAGGGGAGGGGTCGTCTCTGGAAACACCATATATTTT. The chain uses TRBV12-3 or TRBV12-4 and TRBJ1-3; D is perhaps TRBD1 (5 bases). There are 16 residues in the CDR3. V was cut by 5 bases and J by 0 bases, with 14 bases left in between.

This clonotype was counted a few times. This chain connects TRBV15 to TRBJ2-5, with a tentative D call TRBD2 (5 bases). CDR1 and CDR2 (germline): LNHNV, YYDKDF (reference sequence). The CDR3 contains 14 residues. The V gene lost 1 base and the J gene lost 6 bases, with 12 bases spanning the gap. The CDR3 loop is CATSRGWERKTQYF. The CDR3 nucleotides read TGTGCCACCAGCAGAGGGTGGGAGAGGAAGACCCAGTACTTC.

V usage is TRBV7-2 and J usage is TRBJ2-7; 9 bases align to TRBD1. This CDR3 spans 13 amino acids. With 7 bases clipped from V and 4 bases from J, the junction kept 5 bases outside the gene matches. CDR1 is SGHTA and CDR2 is FQGNSA in the germline V gene. This chain's CDR3 is CASNQDRGYEQYF. For the CDR3, the DNA is TGTGCCAGCAACCAGGACAGGGGTTACGAGCAGTACTTC. The variable domain in full, with the rest retrieved from reference TRBV7-2 and TRBJ2-7, is GAGVSQSPSNKVTEKGKDVELRCDPISGHTALYWYRQSLGQGLEFLIYFQGNSAPDKSGLPSDRFSAERTGGSVSTLTIQRTQQEDSAVYLCASNQDRGYEQYFGPGTRLTVT.

The rearrangement links TRBV20-1 to TRBJ1-2, with 7 bases aligning to TRBD1. The length of the CDR3 is 14 residues. V was clipped by 0 bases and J by 4 bases; unmatched bases: 5. CDR1 DFQATT and CDR2 SNEGSKA come from the germline V gene (reference sequence). The CDR3: CSARDQGGLYGYTF. CDR3 sequence (DNA): TGCAGTGCTAGAGATCAAGGGGGCCTCTATGGCTACACCTTC.

This chain uses TRBV12-3 or TRBV12-4 with TRBJ1-2; D is unresolved. V lost 6 bases, J lost 1 base, and 24 bases lay in between. The CDR3 extends over 18 amino acids. The CDR3 sequence: CASSPGRSRRKNNYGYTF. Here the CDR3 DNA reads TGTGCCAGCAGCCCTGGACGGAGCCGGCGGAAGAATAACTATGGCTACACCTTC.

The genes are TRBV6-5 and TRBJ2-1; D call uncertain. Trimming took 0 bases from V and 10 from J, leaving 13 bases between them. The CDR3 runs to 14 residues. The germline V gene encodes CDR1 MNHEY and CDR2 SVGAGI. The CDR3 bases are TGTGCCAGCAGTTACTCGCGCGTTCTTCCGGAGCAGTTCTTC. Protein sequence: CASSYSRVLPEQFF.

In its sample, this clonotype was seen many times. This rearrangement joins TRBV10-3 to TRBJ1-5, with a weak D call TRBD1 (6 bases). The ends were cut back, 4 bases at V and 3 bases at J, with 13 bases in the middle. Per the germline V gene, CDR1 is ENHRY and CDR2 is SYGVKD. The CDR3 runs to 15 residues. This CDR3 reads CAISGTGFYNQPQHF. CDR3 sequence (DNA): TGTGCCATCAGTGGTACAGGGTTTTACAATCAGCCCCAGCATTTT.

This clonotype was found a few times. The chain carries TRBV4-1 and TRBJ1-2; the D gene is possibly TRBD1 (5 bases). With 4 bases removed from V and 1 base from J, the gap between germline ends came to 19 bases. This CDR3 spans 17 amino acids. The germline V gene encodes CDR1 MGHRA and CDR2 YSYEKL. CDR3 sequence reads: CASSLRVVGAGNYGYTF. CDR3 coding DNA: TGCGCCAGCAGCCTTCGGGTCGTAGGGGCTGGTAACTATGGCTACACCTTC.

This clonotype came up once. The chain uses TRBV4-1 and TRBJ2-1; D perhaps matches TRBD1 (5 bases). V lost 1 base, J lost 6 bases, and 7 bases lay in between. This CDR3 is built from 13 residues. Germline CDR1 and CDR2: MGHRA and YSYEKL. CDR3 DNA: TGCGCCAGCAGCCAAGCACAGGCCAATGAGCAGTTCTTC. Protein product: CASSQAQANEQFF.

This clonotype was seen a few times. This rearrangement joins TRBV29-1 to TRBJ2-1; 9 nucleotides agree with TRBD2. V was pared by 7 bases and J by 8 bases, with 9 bases of the junction left unmatched. The CDR3 contains 13 residues. The germline V gene has CDR1 SQVTM and CDR2 ANQGSEA. The CDR3 region is CSATRGGGDEQFF. DNA of the CDR3: TGCAGCGCAACGCGGGGGGGCGGAGATGAGCAGTTCTTC.

The chain joins TRBV20-1 to TRBJ2-7, with 8 bases lining up with TRBD1. The length of the CDR3 is 15 residues. Trimming removed 0 bases from V and 7 bases from J; junction bases left unmatched: 11. The germline gives CDR1 DFQATT, CDR2 SNEGSKA (reference sequence). The CDR3 protein is CSARDGTGGSREQYF. CDR3 in DNA: TGCAGTGCTAGAGATGGAACAGGGGGTTCGAGGGAGCAGTACTTC.

This clonotype was found a few times. This chain connects TRBV10-3 to TRBJ2-7; possibly TRBD1 for D (5 bases). The CDR3 is 16 residues long. Germline CDR1 is ENHRY and CDR2 is SYGVKD. V lost 8 bases to trimming and J lost 2 bases, with 22 bases between them. CDR3 nucleotide sequence: TGTGCCATCGGGCAGGGTGAGGCTTTAACCCCCTACGAGCAGTACTTC. Protein product: CAIGQGEALTPYEQYF.

This clonotype was detected only a few times. The chain combines TRBV5-1 with TRBJ2-1; 8 nucleotides align to TRBD2. The CDR3 has 15 residues. Germline values: CDR1 SGHRS, CDR2 YFSETQ. With 4 bases clipped from V and 9 bases from J, the junction kept 12 bases outside the gene matches. CDR3 in DNA: TGCGCCAGCAGCGGGATCGGCGGGGGGCGGGGTGAGCAGTTCTTC. It encodes CASSGIGGGRGEQFF.

The CDR3 nucleotides are TGTGCCAGCACCTTAGCACTCCGGGGGGGACTAGCGGGAGAGAGAGGCTCTGGGGCCAACGTCCTGACTTTC. The encoded protein is CASTLALRGGLAGERGSGANVLTF. The chain combines TRBV12-3 or TRBV12-4 with TRBJ2-6, with 14 bases matching TRBD2. V lost 7 bases to trimming and J lost 0 bases; unmatched junction nucleotides: 23. The CDR3 totals 24 residues.

V is TRBV6-5 and J is TRBJ1-2; D gene ambiguous. The germline CDR1 and CDR2 sequences are MNHEY and SVGAGI. Between the trimmed V and J ends, which lost 5 bases and 0 bases, there was a span of 13 bases. The CDR3 is 15 amino acids. The CDR3 coding sequence is TGTGCCAGCAGTCGTGATCAGTTAGCTAACTATGGCTACACCTTC. This gives the protein CASSRDQLANYGYTF.

In this sample, this clonotype turned up a few times. The rearrangement links TRBV12-3 or TRBV12-4 to TRBJ1-2, with D unclear. Trimming took 2 bases from V and 2 from J, leaving 15 bases between them. This CDR3 has 16 amino acids. The CDR3 sequence: CASSLIGDGPNYGYTF. DNA for the CDR3: TGTGCCAGCAGTTTAATAGGTGACGGGCCAAACTATGGCTACACCTTC.

The chain employs TRBV27 and TRBJ2-5; 9 bases fit TRBD1. This CDR3 region has 20 residues. From germline, CDR1 is MNHEY and CDR2 SMNVEV (reference sequence). The V gene end was trimmed by 2 bases and the J gene end by 1 base; junction bases not matched to a gene: 17. CDR3 sequence reads: CASSLKPHRGLGTVQETQYF. The CDR3, as DNA: TGTGCCAGCAGTTTAAAGCCCCACAGGGGGCTTGGAACCGTCCAAGAGACCCAGTACTTC.

CDR3 bases: TGTGCCATCAACCATAGCGGGACGGGCTTGAATGAGCAGTTCTTC. Its protein is CAINHSGTGLNEQFF. This chain connects TRBV10-3 to TRBJ2-1, with TRBD2 identical over 8 bases. Germline lookup yields CDR1 ENHRY and CDR2 SYGVKD. V dropped 7 bases and J dropped 7; count of bases not matched to a gene: 12. The CDR3 consists of 15 residues.

The table lists this clonotype with a few counts. The chain joins TRBV4-3 to TRBJ2-1, with D perhaps TRBD1 (5 bases). CDR3 length: 17 amino acids. The V end lost 0 bases, the J end lost 5 bases, and 17 bases lay between the germline ends. In germline, CDR1 is LGHNA, CDR2 YSLEER. CDR3 loop: CASSQDNEVGANNEQFF. The DNA for the CDR3 is TGCGCCAGCAGCCAAGATAACGAAGTAGGGGCTAACAATGAGCAGTTCTTC.

This clonotype turned up a few times. The chain joins TRBV7-6 to TRBJ2-5; TRBD2 agrees at 13 bases. V was clipped by 3 bases and J by 3 bases; unmatched bases: 1. The CDR3 consists of 15 residues. CDR1 SGHVS and CDR2 FNYEAQ come from the germline V gene. CDR3 loop: CASSFGLAGEETQYF. CDR3 nucleotide sequence: TGTGCCAGCAGCTTCGGACTAGCGGGGGAAGAGACCCAGTACTTC.

This clonotype was recorded at least ten times. The J gene is TRBJ2-1, the V gene TRBV5-1; D possibly uses TRBD1 or TRBD2 (5 bases each). With 0 bases removed from V and 2 bases from J, the gap between germline ends came to 9 bases. Germline lookup yields CDR1 SGHRS and CDR2 YFSETQ. The CDR3 length is 15 residues. The CDR3 DNA is TGCGCCAGCAGCTTGGGTGGGGGTACCTACAATGAGCAGTTCTTC. Translation: CASSLGGGTYNEQFF.

This chain uses TRBV27 with TRBJ2-1, with a weak D call TRBD2 (6 bases). V was cut by 6 bases and J by 6 bases, with 15 bases left in between. Germline assignment: CDR1 MNHEY and CDR2 SMNVEV (reference sequence). This CDR3 is built from 14 residues. For the CDR3, the DNA is TGTGCCAGCAGACTCGACGGGAGACTCAATGAGCAGTTCTTC. It encodes CASRLDGRLNEQFF.

This rearrangement joins TRBV27 to TRBJ2-7; D gene ambiguous. This CDR3 has 12 residues. The germline V and J ends were trimmed by 0 bases and 6 bases, with 6 bases remaining between them. CDR1 is MNHEY, CDR2 SMNVEV, per germline (reference sequence). CDR3 in DNA: TGTGCCAGCAGTTTATCAGGGATCGAGCAGTACTTC. It yields the protein CASSLSGIEQYF.

The chain joins TRBV11-2 to TRBJ2-2, with D possibly being TRBD1 or TRBD2 (5 bases each). The V gene lost 3 bases and the J gene lost 9 bases, with 20 bases spanning the gap. This CDR3 contains 16 residues. Germline V gene data show CDR1 as SGHAT and CDR2 as FQNNGV. CDR3 coding DNA: TGTGCCAGCAGCTTCGTAAACCGGGACCATCGGAGGGAGCTGTTTTTT. Translating gives CASSFVNRDHRRELFF.

This clonotype was recorded a few times. The chain carries TRBV27 and TRBJ2-4; D could derive from TRBD1 or TRBD2 (5 bases each). The CDR3 totals 15 residues. V was shortened by 6 bases and J by 3 bases, with 15 bases between the two germline ends. Germline V lookup: CDR1 MNHEY, CDR2 SMNVEV (reference sequence). The CDR3 protein is CASSLLGVGKNIQYF. As DNA, the CDR3 is TGTGCCAGCAGCCTACTGGGGGTCGGCAAAAACATTCAGTACTTC.